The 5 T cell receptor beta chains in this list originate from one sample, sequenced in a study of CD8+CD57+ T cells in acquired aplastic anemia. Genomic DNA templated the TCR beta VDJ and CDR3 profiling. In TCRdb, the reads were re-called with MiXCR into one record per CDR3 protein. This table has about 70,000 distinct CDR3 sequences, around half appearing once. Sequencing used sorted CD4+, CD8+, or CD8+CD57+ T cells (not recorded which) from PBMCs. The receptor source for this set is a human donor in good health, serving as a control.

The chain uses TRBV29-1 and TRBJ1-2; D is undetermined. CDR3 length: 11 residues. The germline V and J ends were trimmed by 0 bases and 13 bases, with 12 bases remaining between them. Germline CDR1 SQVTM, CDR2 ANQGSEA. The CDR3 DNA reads TGCAGCGTTGAAGATCCGGGGTTAGGCACCTTC. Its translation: CSVEDPGLGTF. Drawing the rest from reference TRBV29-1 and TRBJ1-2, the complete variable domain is SAVISQKPSRDICQRGTSLTIQCQVDSQVTMMFWYRQQPGQSLTLIATANQGSEATYESGFVIDKFPISRPNLTFSTLTVSNMSPEDSSIYLCSVEDPGLGTFGSGTRLTVV.

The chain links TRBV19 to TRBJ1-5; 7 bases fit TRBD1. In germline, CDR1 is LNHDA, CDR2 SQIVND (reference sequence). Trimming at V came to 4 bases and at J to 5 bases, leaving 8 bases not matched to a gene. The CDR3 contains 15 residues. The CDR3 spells CASSNWDSRDQPQHF. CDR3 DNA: TGTGCCAGTAGTAATTGGGACAGCCGGGATCAGCCCCAGCATTTT.

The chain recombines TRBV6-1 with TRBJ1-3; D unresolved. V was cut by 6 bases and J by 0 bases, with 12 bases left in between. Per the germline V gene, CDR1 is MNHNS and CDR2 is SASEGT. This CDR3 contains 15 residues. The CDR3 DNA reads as TGTGCCAGCAGCCAAGAATCTGCCTCTGGAAACACCATATATTTT. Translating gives CASSQESASGNTIYF.

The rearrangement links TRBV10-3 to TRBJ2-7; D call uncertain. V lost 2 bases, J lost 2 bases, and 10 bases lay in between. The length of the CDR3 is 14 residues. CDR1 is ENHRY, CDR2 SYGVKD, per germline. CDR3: CAISERSPTYEQYF. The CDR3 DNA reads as TGTGCCATCAGTGAGCGGTCTCCTACCTACGAGCAGTACTTC.

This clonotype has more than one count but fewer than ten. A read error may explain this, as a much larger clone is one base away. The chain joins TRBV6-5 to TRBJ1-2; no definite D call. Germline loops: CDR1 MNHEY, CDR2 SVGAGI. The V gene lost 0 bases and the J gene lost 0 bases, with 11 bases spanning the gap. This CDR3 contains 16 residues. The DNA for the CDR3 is TGTGCCAGCAGTTACTCTGCCGCAGGCTCTAACTATGGCTACACCTTC. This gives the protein CASSYSAAGSNYGYTF.